This T cell receptor beta chain was sequenced for a study of blood T cells in healthy people across ages. The study, taken as a whole, reports: Aged donors had fewer naive CD4+ cells and lower diversity than long-lived donors.

Then a second PCR, running roughly 7 to 11 cycles, was carried out with a sample-barcoded 5' primer and a J-beta primer mix. TCRdb passed the 5' RACE reads through MiXCR, listing each CDR3 protein once. The sample includes hundreds of thousands of distinct CDR3 sequences, 52% seen only once; the top ten take approximately 13%. On this clonotype itself: The target antigen is unknown.

Losses at the gene ends were 4 bases for V and 0 bases for J; bases not matched to a gene: 5. The CDR3 covers 15 residues. Specimen: blood. This chain connects TRBV12-3 or TRBV12-4 to TRBJ2-5, with 7 bases lining up with TRBD1. The origin of this receptor is a woman aged 80 or older in good health. The CDR3 is CASSSGQRNQETQYF. As DNA, the CDR3 is TGTGCCAGCAGTTCGGGACAGAGGAACCAAGAGACCCAGTACTTC.